These 10 T cell receptor beta chains were all obtained from the same sample, sequenced in a study of blood T cell repertoires in COVID-19. Some clones are missing from TCRdb's copy, which holds only in-frame ones; the method was immunoSEQ multiplex PCR. This table has fewer than 250,000 clones, 84% appearing once. Sequences were obtained from peripheral blood. Receptor source: a woman older than 75 with COVID-19, enrolled during active disease.

This clone was seen once. The V call is TRBV4-1, the J call TRBJ1-4; D uncertain. CDR3 size: 14 residues. V was pared by 0 bases and J by 8 bases, with 10 bases between. Germline loops: CDR1 MGHRA, CDR2 YSYEKL. CDR3 DNA sequence: TGCGCCAGCAGCCAAGATGGTTTGGAGGAAAAACTGTTTTTT. Its translation: CASSQDGLEEKLFF.

This clone was observed a single time. The rearrangement joins TRBV10-2 to TRBJ1-2, with 8 bases lining up with TRBD1. After removal of 6 bases from V and 4 bases from J, the junction contained 7 bases not matched to a gene. The CDR3 has 14 residues. Per the germline V gene, CDR1 is WSHSY and CDR2 is SAAADI. CDR3 sequence: CASREPGGPYGYTF. The CDR3 DNA sequence: TGCGCCAGCAGGGAACCAGGGGGCCCCTATGGCTACACCTTC.

A few counts support this clone. V usage is TRBV6-6 and J usage is TRBJ2-7, with TRBD2 identical over 9 bases. This CDR3 has 14 residues. CDR1 is MNHNY, CDR2 SVGAGI, per germline (reference sequence). With 2 bases clipped from V and 2 bases from J, the junction kept 1 base outside the gene matches. The CDR3 region is CASSYGGGAYEQYF. In nucleotides, the CDR3 is TGTGCCAGCAGTTACGGCGGGGGGGCCTACGAGCAGTACTTC.

This clone has a single count. This chain links TRBV27 with TRBJ1-3; 7 positions agree with TRBD1. The V gene's germline CDR1 is MNHEY and CDR2 SMNVEV (reference sequence). The junction had 10 bases not matched to a gene; V was cut back by 5 bases and J by 0 bases. The length of the CDR3 is 17 residues. The CDR3 here is CASSLGGAGLSGNTIYF. For the CDR3, the DNA is TGTGCCAGCAGTCTAGGGGGCGCAGGGCTCTCTGGAAACACCATATATTTT.

The rearrangement links TRBV5-1 to TRBJ2-1; TRBD1 matches at 7 bases. The CDR3 length is 15 residues. Germline V lookup: CDR1 SGHRS, CDR2 YFSETQ. The ends lost 0 bases at V and 8 bases at J; junction bases unmatched: 8. The CDR3 DNA reads TGCGCCAGCAGCTTGGGGACAGGAGGTATCGATGAGCAGTTCTTC. Translating it yields CASSLGTGGIDEQFF.

The V gene is TRBV5-1, the J gene TRBJ1-1; TRBD1 agrees at 7 bases. Germline CDR1 SGHRS, CDR2 YFSETQ. The junction had 2 bases not matched to a gene; V was cut back by 3 bases and J by 6 bases. The CDR3 is 12 amino acids. The CDR3 DNA sequence: TGCGCCAGCAGCTCGACAGGGTCTGAAGCTTTCTTT. The encoded protein is CASSSTGSEAFF.

V is TRBV9 and J is TRBJ1-1; no clear D gene. The germline V gene has CDR1 SGDLS and CDR2 YYNGEE. The CDR3 consists of 13 residues. V shed 0 bases and J shed 3 bases, with 6 bases lying between them. The CDR3 spells CASSVESYTEAFF. CDR3 coding DNA: TGTGCCAGCAGCGTAGAGAGCTACACTGAAGCTTTCTTT.

The chain employs TRBV14 and TRBJ1-6; 7 bases fit TRBD1. Germline values: CDR1 SGHDN, CDR2 FVKESK. The CDR3 is 14 amino acids. J gave up 7 bases and V 4 bases, and 4 bases lay outside the gene matches. CDR3 loop: CASSLPGQNSPLHF. The CDR3 DNA sequence: TGTGCCAGCAGCCTACCGGGACAGAATTCACCCCTCCACTTT.

The V call is TRBV4-1, the J call TRBJ1-5; 9 bases fit TRBD1. J lost 6 bases, V lost 1 base, and 7 bases had no gene match. The CDR3 loop spans 16 amino acids. CDR1 and CDR2 (germline): MGHRA, YSYEKL. The CDR3 DNA sequence: TGCGCCAGCAGCCAAGGTCGGGACAGGGATAGTCAGCCCCAGCATTTT. Residues: CASSQGRDRDSQPQHF.

This clone was detected only once. The chain uses TRBV24-1 and TRBJ1-1, with 7 bases fitting TRBD1. The V gene end was trimmed by 6 bases and the J gene end by 4 bases; junction bases not matched to a gene: 4. The V gene's germline CDR1 is KGHDR and CDR2 SFDVKD. The CDR3 sequence is 13 residues long. CDR3 sequence (DNA): TGTGCCACCAGTCGTCAGGGGGGCACTGAAGCTTTCTTT. Encoded protein: CATSRQGGTEAFF.